This passage covers 28 T cell receptor beta chains from one sample sequenced in a study of Ad26.COV2.S vaccination and SARS-CoV-2 variants. Method: immunoSEQ multiplex PCR; TCRdb's copy keeps in-frame clones and lacks some. The sample lists 250,000 or so clones; 87% were seen once. The treatment denotes: 15 to 20 received Ad26.COV2.S at low or high dose, single or two shots; roughly 5 received placebo; per-sample allocation not given. At day 63 after the first vaccine or placebo injection, samples were drawn. The starting material was peripheral blood, obtained in a trial of Ad26.COV2.S vaccine versus placebo. The source is a person between 18 and 60 years old who received the Ad26.COV2.S COVID-19 vaccine or a placebo.

The chain is built from TRBV10-3 and TRBJ1-6, with D possibly TRBD1 on 5 matching bases. V was shortened by 1 base and J by 5 bases, with 9 bases between the two germline ends. The CDR3 covers 15 residues. CDR1 ENHRY and CDR2 SYGVKD come from the germline V gene. The CDR3 loop is CAISEWAGNNSPLHF. The CDR3 DNA is TGTGCCATCAGTGAGTGGGCAGGGAATAATTCACCCCTCCACTTT.

The V call is TRBV2, the J call TRBJ1-6, with D maybe TRBD1 (5 bases). Trimming took off 4 bases at V and 2 bases at J, with 9 bases between the two ends. Germline CDR1 and CDR2: SNHLY and FYNNEI. The CDR3 loop spans 15 amino acids. CDR3 sequence reads: CASSGGRPYNSPLHF. DNA for the CDR3: TGTGCCAGCAGTGGGGGACGACCCTATAATTCACCCCTCCACTTT.

This clone was picked up one time. The J gene is TRBJ1-1, the V gene TRBV5-4; TRBD1 is a possible D gene (6 bases). CDR1 and CDR2 from the germline V gene are SGHNT and YYREEE (reference sequence). V lost 5 bases to trimming and J lost 2 bases, with 10 bases between them. The CDR3 is made up of 13 amino acids. The CDR3 region has the DNA TGTGCCAGCAGGTGGGACACCAACACTGAAGCTTTCTTT. This sequence encodes CASRWDTNTEAFF.

The chain is built from TRBV10-2 and TRBJ2-3; D may match TRBD1 or TRBD2 (5 bases each). Deletions cut 0 bases from V and 4 bases from J, with 17 bases between. This CDR3 has 17 amino acids. Germline CDR1 WSHSY, CDR2 SAAADI. The CDR3 is CASSESRDRVGADTQYF. CDR3 DNA sequence: TGCGCCAGCAGTGAGTCACGGGACCGAGTAGGGGCAGATACGCAGTATTTT.

The DNA for the CDR3 is TGTGCCTGGACCCCGATGCAGGGGTACACCTACGAGCAGTACTTC. Amino acids: CAWTPMQGYTYEQYF. The chain carries TRBV30 and TRBJ2-7, with TRBD1 as a possible D gene (6 bases). The V gene's germline CDR1 is GTSNPN and CDR2 SVGIG (reference sequence). There are 15 residues in the CDR3. V lost 4 bases and J lost 2, with 18 bases in between.

This chain links TRBV7-9 with TRBJ1-2; D unresolved. V was shortened by 0 bases and J by 6 bases, with 5 bases between the two germline ends. The CDR3 runs to 12 residues. Germline assignment: CDR1 SEHNR and CDR2 FQNEAQ (reference sequence). The CDR3 region has the DNA TGTGCCAGCAGCTTAGCGCAGGATGGCTACACCTTC. Protein product: CASSLAQDGYTF. Combining the CDR3 with reference TRBV7-9 and TRBJ1-2 gives the whole variable domain DTGVSQNPRHKITKRGQNVTFRCDPISEHNRLYWYRQTLGQGPEFLTYFQNEAQLEKSRLLSDRFSAERPKGSFSTLEIQRTEQGDSAMYLCASSLAQDGYTFGSGTRLTVV.

The CDR3 protein is CASSFGGNTEAFF. CDR3 in DNA: TGTGCCAGCAGCTTTGGAGGAAACACTGAAGCTTTCTTT. The chain combines TRBV5-6 with TRBJ1-1; no firm D call. The CDR3 spans 13 residues. V lost 2 bases to trimming and J lost 2 bases, with 7 bases between them. Germline V lookup: CDR1 SGHDT, CDR2 YYEEEE.

V and J are TRBV19 and TRBJ2-1; weak D call: TRBD2 (5 bases). The CDR3 has 13 residues. V shed 3 bases and J shed 12 bases, with 15 bases lying between them. CDR1 is LNHDA and CDR2 is SQIVND in the germline V gene (reference sequence). This CDR3 is CASSIGSTGGQFF. DNA for the CDR3: TGTGCCAGTAGTATCGGTTCTACCGGAGGGCAGTTCTTC.

The CDR3 reads CASSPISGGFYNEQFF. The CDR3, as DNA: TGCGCCAGCAGCCCAATTAGCGGGGGGTTCTACAATGAGCAGTTCTTC. The chain carries TRBV5-1 and TRBJ2-1; 10 nucleotides match TRBD2. V dropped 4 bases and J dropped 3; count of bases not matched to a gene: 7. This CDR3 comprises 16 residues. In germline, CDR1 is SGHRS, CDR2 YFSETQ.

As concerns this clone: Other DNA variants within this sample encode the same CDR3. The chain uses TRBV6-2 or TRBV6-3 and TRBJ1-2; D is possibly TRBD1 (5 bases). The V gene's germline CDR1 is MNHEY and CDR2 SVGEGT. The CDR3 runs 12 residues. The germline V and J ends were trimmed by 2 bases and 8 bases, with 9 bases remaining between them. The CDR3 reads CASSYGGYGYTF. CDR3 bases: TGTGCCAGCAGTTACGGGGGTTACGGCTACACCTTC.

The chain carries TRBV4-3 and TRBJ1-1, with 7 bases aligning to TRBD1. CDR1 and CDR2 (germline): LGHNA, YSLEER. The ends lost 0 bases at V and 0 bases at J; junction bases unmatched: 7. The CDR3 sequence is 17 residues long. Here the CDR3 DNA reads TGCGCCAGCAGCCAAGAGATAACGGACAGGATGAACACTGAAGCTTTCTTT. This encodes CASSQEITDRMNTEAFF.

The J gene is TRBJ2-7, the V gene TRBV19, with a weak D call TRBD1 (5 bases). V lost 4 bases to trimming and J lost 2 bases, with 12 bases between them. This CDR3 has 14 residues. The germline V gene encodes CDR1 LNHDA and CDR2 SQIVND (reference sequence). The CDR3 DNA reads as TGTGCCAGTAGTAGACAGATTTTTCCCTACGAGCAGTACTTC. As protein: CASSRQIFPYEQYF.

The chain is built from TRBV11-3 and TRBJ1-3, with a possible D match to TRBD1 (5 bases). This CDR3 is built from 15 residues. Germline CDR1 is SGHNT and CDR2 is YENEEA. V lost 5 bases, J lost 4 bases, and 15 bases lay in between. CDR3 protein: CASSQGTRGGNTIYF. CDR3 sequence (DNA): TGTGCCAGCAGCCAAGGGACGCGTGGAGGAAACACCATATATTTT. Using reference TRBV11-3 and TRBJ1-3 for the parts outside the CDR3, the full variable domain is EAGVVQSPRYKIIEKKQPVAFWCNPISGHNTLYWYLQNLGQGPELLIRYENEEAVDDSQLPKDRFSAERLKGVDSTLKIQPAELGDSAVYLCASSQGTRGGNTIYFGEGSWLTVV.

The rearrangement joins TRBV27 to TRBJ1-1; 9 bases are shared with TRBD1. Germline trimming cut 6 bases from V and 4 bases from J; bases unmatched to any gene: 9. Germline-derived CDR1 and CDR2 are MNHEY and SMNVEV (reference sequence). This CDR3 spans 15 amino acids. DNA for the CDR3: TGTGCCAGCAGGGGCGGGACAGGGACGGGCACTGAAGCTTTCTTT. Residues: CASRGGTGTGTEAFF.

In DNA, the CDR3 is TGTGCCAGCAGTTTAAAAGGGTTTAACTATGGCTACACCTTC. This gives the protein CASSLKGFNYGYTF. The chain joins TRBV27 to TRBJ1-2; D gene unclear. The CDR3 runs to 14 residues. Trimming cost V 2 bases and J 1 base, with 8 bases left between them. CDR1 and CDR2 (germline): MNHEY, SMNVEV (reference sequence).

Only a few counts were recorded for this clone. The J gene is TRBJ2-2, the V gene TRBV30, with TRBD2 as a possible D gene (6 bases). This CDR3 is 14 amino acids long. CDR1 and CDR2 (germline): GTSNPN, SVGIG (reference sequence). V lost 2 bases, J lost 4 bases, and 11 bases lay in between. CDR3 nucleotide sequence: TGTGCCTGGAGTTGGCTAGCGAGCACCGGGGAGCTGTTTTTT. Amino acids: CAWSWLASTGELFF.

The chain joins TRBV7-9 to TRBJ2-3; 11 bases align to TRBD2. Losses at the gene ends were 0 bases for V and 4 bases for J; bases not matched to a gene: 6. Germline V gene data show CDR1 as SEHNR and CDR2 as FQNEAQ (reference sequence). The length of the CDR3 is 17 residues. In DNA, the CDR3 is TGTGCCAGCAGCTTAGCTATGGCTAGCGGGGGGTCAGATACGCAGTATTTT. Translating gives CASSLAMASGGSDTQYF.

This rearrangement joins TRBV20-1 to TRBJ2-7; 7 nucleotides agree with TRBD1. Looked up from germline, CDR1 is DFQATT and CDR2 is SNEGSKA (reference sequence). Losses at the gene ends were 6 bases for V and 2 bases for J; bases not matched to a gene: 7. CDR3 length: 13 amino acids. CDR3 in amino acids: CSASEQGPYEQYV. In DNA, the CDR3 is TGCAGTGCCAGTGAACAGGGGCCCTACGAGCAGTACGTC.

This clone was seen a single time. V usage is TRBV7-9 and J usage is TRBJ2-5, with D possibly TRBD2 on 6 matching bases. V dropped 0 bases and J dropped 1 base, with 9 bases sitting between them. The germline V gene encodes CDR1 SEHNR and CDR2 FQNEAQ (reference sequence). This CDR3 has 15 residues. CDR3 bases: TGTGCCAGCAGCTTAGCGCGGGGAACCCAAGAGACCCAGTACTTC. It codes for CASSLARGTQETQYF.

This chain links TRBV5-1 with TRBJ1-6; D remains ambiguous. CDR1 and CDR2 from the germline V gene are SGHRS and YFSETQ. V lost 0 bases to trimming and J lost 9 bases, with 13 bases between them. The CDR3 runs to 15 residues. The CDR3 DNA reads as TGCGCCAGCAGCTTGGCGGGTATCGAAATTTCACCCCTCCACTTT. Encoded protein: CASSLAGIEISPLHF.

The sample holds one count of this clone. The rearrangement uses TRBV27 and TRBJ2-2, with 9 bases lining up with TRBD1. CDR1 MNHEY and CDR2 SMNVEV come from the germline V gene (reference sequence). CDR3 length equals 16 residues. With V trimmed by 3 bases and J by 6 bases, 8 bases remained unmatched. The CDR3 DNA is TGTGCCAGCAGTTTGAGGACAGGGGTTATTTCCGGGGAGCTGTTTTTT. This encodes CASSLRTGVISGELFF.

The chain recombines TRBV5-5 with TRBJ2-1; 10 bases are a match to TRBD1. Germline V gene data show CDR1 as SGHKS and CDR2 as YYEKEE (reference sequence). The V and J ends lost 1 base and 4 bases, in that order; junction bases with no gene match: 8. The CDR3 totals 17 residues. CDR3 region: CASSLFTGTGAYNEQFF. As DNA, the CDR3 is TGTGCCAGCAGCTTGTTTACCGGGACAGGGGCTTACAATGAGCAGTTCTTC.

This clone was counted a few times. The CDR3 loop is CASNTGTSGISETQYF. CDR3 bases: TGTGCCAGCAATACGGGGACTAGCGGGATTTCGGAGACCCAGTACTTC. This rearrangement joins TRBV2 to TRBJ2-5; 13 nucleotides line up with TRBD2. The CDR3 runs 16 residues. V was pared by 7 bases and J by 5 bases, with 10 bases of the junction left unmatched. Germline CDR1 reads SNHLY; CDR2 reads FYNNEI. The full variable domain, rest sourced from reference TRBV2 and TRBJ2-5, is EPEVTQTPSHQVTQMGQEVILRCVPISNHLYFYWYRQILGQKVEFLVSFYNNEISEKSEIFDDQFSVERPDGSNFTLKIRSTKLEDSAMYFCASNTGTSGISETQYFGPGTRLLVL.

This clone came up many times. The chain is built from TRBV5-4 and TRBJ1-4; possible D gene TRBD1, 6 bases. Germline CDR1 is SGHNT and CDR2 is YYREEE (reference sequence). The CDR3 is made up of 14 amino acids. The V end lost 2 bases, the J end lost 8 bases, and 13 bases lay between the germline ends. The CDR3 coding sequence is TGTGCCAGCAGCTTACGGGGGGCGCGAGAAAAACTGTTTTTT. Protein sequence: CASSLRGAREKLFF.

The V call is TRBV19, the J call TRBJ1-5; the D gene is possibly TRBD1 (6 bases). Germline CDR1 and CDR2: LNHDA and SQIVND (reference sequence). The CDR3 loop spans 16 amino acids. V was clipped by 3 bases and J by 5 bases, with 17 bases between them. CDR3 coding DNA: TGTGCCAGTAGTATTGCCGGGGCAGGGGCGTATCAGCCCCAGCATTTT. This codes for CASSIAGAGAYQPQHF.

The chain has TRBV6-2 or TRBV6-3 and TRBJ1-1; 10 bases align to TRBD1. This CDR3 is 17 amino acids long. Germline-derived CDR1 and CDR2 are MNHEY and SVGEGT. Unmatched junction bases numbered 10, after V lost 2 bases and J lost 4 bases. The CDR3 region has the DNA TGTGCCAGCAGTTACCGGGACAGGGGTAGGGGGAGCACTGAAGCTTTCTTT. Translated, it gives CASSYRDRGRGSTEAFF.

This chain connects TRBV2 to TRBJ2-1; 8 bases match TRBD2. The CDR3 contains 15 residues. The V segment lost 6 bases and the J segment 0 bases; nucleotides outside the gene matches: 4. CDR1 and CDR2 (germline): SNHLY, FYNNEI. Here the CDR3 DNA reads TGTGCCAGCAGAGAGGGACTAGGCTCCTACAATGAGCAGTTCTTC. It encodes CASREGLGSYNEQFF. Combining the CDR3 with reference TRBV2 and TRBJ2-1 gives the whole variable domain EPEVTQTPSHQVTQMGQEVILRCVPISNHLYFYWYRQILGQKVEFLVSFYNNEISEKSEIFDDQFSVERPDGSNFTLKIRSTKLEDSAMYFCASREGLGSYNEQFFGPGTRLTVL.

The rearrangement joins TRBV6-4 to TRBJ2-3; D unclear. Germline V gives CDR1 MRHNA, CDR2 SNTAGT. The CDR3 length is 13 residues. Trimming removed 3 bases at V and 8 bases at J, with 12 bases between. The CDR3 loop is CASSERLESTQYF. CDR3 bases: TGTGCCAGCAGTGAACGACTCGAAAGTACGCAGTATTTT.